This TCR beta chain came from a study of tumor-infiltrating lymphocytes in primary liver carcinoma. The sample holds one count of this clonotype. Each 20-30 mg portion of unsorted bulk tissue served as the source for co-extraction of RNA and DNA. This CDR3 comprises 13 residues. Trimming stripped 7 bases from V and 2 bases from J, with 11 bases between. Germline-derived CDR1 and CDR2 are MNHEY and SVGEGT. Using a constant-region primer together with ProtoScript II reverse transcriptase, TCR beta cDNA was made from roughly 540 ng of total RNA. For TCR beta, libraries were produced by three nested multiplex PCR rounds using slightly modified ARM-PCR. Rounds one and two of PCR, each of 10 cycles, were primed with TRBV1-TRBV30 forward primers and a C-beta reverse primer. TCRdb itself ran the multiplex PCR reads through MiXCR, one entry per CDR3 protein. The repertoire includes about 37,000 distinct CDR3 sequences, roughly 74% of them detected once, and 35% to 40% sits in the top ten.

Material: tumor-adjacent normal liver tissue. This chain uses TRBV6-2 or TRBV6-3 with TRBJ1-1, with D hard to call. The sequence derives from a man in his forties or fifties with primary liver carcinoma and hepatitis B virus infection. CDR3 DNA: TGTGCCAGCACCGCCCTCGGCAACACTGAAGCTTTCTTT. It is translated as CASTALGNTEAFF.